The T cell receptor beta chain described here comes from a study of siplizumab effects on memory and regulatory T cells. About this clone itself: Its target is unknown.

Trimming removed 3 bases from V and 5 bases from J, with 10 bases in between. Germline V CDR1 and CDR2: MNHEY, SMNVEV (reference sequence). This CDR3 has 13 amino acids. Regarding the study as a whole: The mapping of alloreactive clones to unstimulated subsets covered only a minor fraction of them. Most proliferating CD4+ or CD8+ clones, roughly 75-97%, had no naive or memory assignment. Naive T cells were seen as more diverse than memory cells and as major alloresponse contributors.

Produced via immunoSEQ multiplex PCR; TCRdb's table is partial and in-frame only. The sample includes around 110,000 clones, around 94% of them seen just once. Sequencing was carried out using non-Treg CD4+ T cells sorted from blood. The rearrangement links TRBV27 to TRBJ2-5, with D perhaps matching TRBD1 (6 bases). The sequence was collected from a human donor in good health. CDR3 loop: CASSFRGSETQYF. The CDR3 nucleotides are TGTGCCAGCAGTTTCAGGGGTTCCGAGACCCAGTACTTC.